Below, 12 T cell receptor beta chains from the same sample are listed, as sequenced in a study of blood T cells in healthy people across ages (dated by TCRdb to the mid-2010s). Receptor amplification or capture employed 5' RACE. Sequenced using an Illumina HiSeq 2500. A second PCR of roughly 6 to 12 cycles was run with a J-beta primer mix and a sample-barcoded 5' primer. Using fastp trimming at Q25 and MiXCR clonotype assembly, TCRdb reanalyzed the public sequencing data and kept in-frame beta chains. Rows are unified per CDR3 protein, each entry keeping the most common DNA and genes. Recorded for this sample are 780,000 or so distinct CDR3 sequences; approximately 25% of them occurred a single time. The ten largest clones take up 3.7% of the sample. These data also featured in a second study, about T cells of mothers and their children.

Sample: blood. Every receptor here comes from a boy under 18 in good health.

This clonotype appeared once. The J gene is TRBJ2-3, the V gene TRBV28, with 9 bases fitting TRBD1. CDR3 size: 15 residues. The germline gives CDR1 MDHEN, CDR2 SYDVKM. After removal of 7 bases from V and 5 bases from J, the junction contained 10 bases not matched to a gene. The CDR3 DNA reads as TGTGCCAGCACCATCGACCGGGACAGGGTAGATACGCAGTATTTT. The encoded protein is CASTIDRDRVDTQYF.

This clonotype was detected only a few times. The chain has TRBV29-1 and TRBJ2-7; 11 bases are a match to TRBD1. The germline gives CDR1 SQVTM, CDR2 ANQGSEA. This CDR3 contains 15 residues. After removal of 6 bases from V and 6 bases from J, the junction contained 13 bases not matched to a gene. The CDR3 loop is CSVETGDRGFGEQYF. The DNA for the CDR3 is TGCAGCGTCGAAACCGGGGACAGGGGGTTCGGCGAGCAGTACTTC.

The CDR3 DNA is TGTGCCAGCAGCTTACTCGGGTGCACCGGGGAGCTGTTTTTT. Translating it yields CASSLLGCTGELFF. The chain is built from TRBV12-3 or TRBV12-4 and TRBJ2-2, with D uncertain. The ends were cut back, 6 bases at V and 4 bases at J, with 12 bases in the middle. The CDR3 has 14 amino acids.

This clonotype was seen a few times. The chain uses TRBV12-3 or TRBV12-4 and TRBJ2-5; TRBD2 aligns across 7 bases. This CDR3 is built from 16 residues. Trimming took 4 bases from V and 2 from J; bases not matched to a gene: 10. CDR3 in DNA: TGTGCCAGCAGTTCCGTCCTCCCTAGCGGACAAGAGACCCAGTACTTC. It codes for CASSSVLPSGQETQYF.

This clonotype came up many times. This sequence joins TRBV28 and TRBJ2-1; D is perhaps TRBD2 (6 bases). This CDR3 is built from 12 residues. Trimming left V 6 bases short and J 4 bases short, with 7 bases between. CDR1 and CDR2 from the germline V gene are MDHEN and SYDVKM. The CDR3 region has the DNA TGTGCCAGCAGCGGGGGATACAATGAGCAGTTCTTC. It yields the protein CASSGGYNEQFF.

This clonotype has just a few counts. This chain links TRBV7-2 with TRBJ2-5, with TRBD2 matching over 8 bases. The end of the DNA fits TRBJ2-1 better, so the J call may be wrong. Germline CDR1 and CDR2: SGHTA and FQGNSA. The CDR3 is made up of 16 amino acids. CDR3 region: CASTPSGGATANEQFF. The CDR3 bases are TGTGCCAGCACCCCTTCCGGGGGGGCTACGGCCAATGAGCAGTTCTTC.

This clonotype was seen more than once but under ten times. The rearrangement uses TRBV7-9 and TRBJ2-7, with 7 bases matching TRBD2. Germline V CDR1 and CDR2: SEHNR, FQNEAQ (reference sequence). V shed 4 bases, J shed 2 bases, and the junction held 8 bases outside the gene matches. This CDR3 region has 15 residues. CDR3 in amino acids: CASSSGGSSAYEQYF. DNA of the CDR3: TGTGCCAGCAGCTCGGGAGGCTCTAGTGCCTACGAGCAGTACTTC.

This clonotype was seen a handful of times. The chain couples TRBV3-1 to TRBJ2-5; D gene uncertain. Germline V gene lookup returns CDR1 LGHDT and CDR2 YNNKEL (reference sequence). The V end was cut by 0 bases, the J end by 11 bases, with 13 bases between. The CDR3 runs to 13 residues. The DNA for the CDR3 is TGTGCCAGCAGCCAAGAATTTTGGCTAGAGCAGTACTTC. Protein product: CASSQEFWLEQYF.

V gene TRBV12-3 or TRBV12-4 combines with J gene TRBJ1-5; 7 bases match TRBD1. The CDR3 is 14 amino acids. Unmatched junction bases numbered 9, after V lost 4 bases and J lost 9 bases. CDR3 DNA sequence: TGTGCCAGCAGTTCGACAGGGTCAATGGCGCCCCAGCATTTT. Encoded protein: CASSSTGSMAPQHF.

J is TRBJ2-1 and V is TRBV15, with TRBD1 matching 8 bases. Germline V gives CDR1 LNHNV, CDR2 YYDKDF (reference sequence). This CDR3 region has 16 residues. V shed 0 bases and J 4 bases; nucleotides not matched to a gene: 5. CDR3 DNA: TGTGCCACCAGCAGAGAGGGCAGGACAGGGTACAATGAGCAGTTCTTC. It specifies CATSREGRTGYNEQFF.

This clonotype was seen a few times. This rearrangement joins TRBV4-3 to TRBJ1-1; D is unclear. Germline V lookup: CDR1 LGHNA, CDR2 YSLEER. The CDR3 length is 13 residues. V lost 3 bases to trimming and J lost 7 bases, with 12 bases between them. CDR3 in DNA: TGCGCCAGCAGCCAGCCAAACCTCAGTGAAGCTTTCTTT. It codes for CASSQPNLSEAFF.

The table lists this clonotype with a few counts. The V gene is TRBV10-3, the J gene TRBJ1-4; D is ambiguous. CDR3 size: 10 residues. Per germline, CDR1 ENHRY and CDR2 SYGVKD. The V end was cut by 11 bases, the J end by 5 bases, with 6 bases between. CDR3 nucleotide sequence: TGTGCCCCGTGGAATGAAAAACTGTTTTTT. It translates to CAPWNEKLFF.